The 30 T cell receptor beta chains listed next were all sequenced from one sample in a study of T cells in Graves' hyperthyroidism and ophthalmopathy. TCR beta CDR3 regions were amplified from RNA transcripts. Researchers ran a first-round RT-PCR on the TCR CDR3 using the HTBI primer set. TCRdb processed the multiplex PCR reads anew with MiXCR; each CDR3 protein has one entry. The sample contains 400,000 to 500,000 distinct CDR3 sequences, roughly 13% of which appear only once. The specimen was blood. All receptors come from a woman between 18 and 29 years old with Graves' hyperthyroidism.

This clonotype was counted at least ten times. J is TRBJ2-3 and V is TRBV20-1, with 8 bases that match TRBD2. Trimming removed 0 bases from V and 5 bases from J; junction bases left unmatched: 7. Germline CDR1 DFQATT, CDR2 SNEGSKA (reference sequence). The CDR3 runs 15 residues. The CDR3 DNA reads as TGCAGTGCTAGAGATCTGACTAGCGCCGGAGATACGCAGTATTTT. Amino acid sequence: CSARDLTSAGDTQYF.

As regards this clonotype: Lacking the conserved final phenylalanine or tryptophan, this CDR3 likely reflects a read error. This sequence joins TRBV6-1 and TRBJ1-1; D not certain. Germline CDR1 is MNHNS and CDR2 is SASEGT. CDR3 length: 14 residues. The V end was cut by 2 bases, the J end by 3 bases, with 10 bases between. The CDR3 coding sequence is TGTGCCAGCAGTGAACCAGGTGAGGACACTGAAGCTTTCTCT. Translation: CASSEPGEDTEAFS.

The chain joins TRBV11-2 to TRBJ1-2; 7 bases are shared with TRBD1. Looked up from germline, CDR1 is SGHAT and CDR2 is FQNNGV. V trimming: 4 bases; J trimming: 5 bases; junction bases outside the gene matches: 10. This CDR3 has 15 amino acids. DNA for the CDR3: TGTGCCAGCAGCTGGGGTGACAGGGTAAAGTATGGCTACACCTTC. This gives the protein CASSWGDRVKYGYTF.

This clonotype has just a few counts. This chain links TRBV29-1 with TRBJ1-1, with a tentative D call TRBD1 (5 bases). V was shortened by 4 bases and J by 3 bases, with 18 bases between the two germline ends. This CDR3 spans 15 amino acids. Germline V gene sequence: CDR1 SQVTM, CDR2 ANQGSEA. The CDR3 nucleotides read TGCAGCGTTGCTTTTAGACTCTCGGGGGACACTGAAGCTTTCTTT. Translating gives CSVAFRLSGDTEAFF.

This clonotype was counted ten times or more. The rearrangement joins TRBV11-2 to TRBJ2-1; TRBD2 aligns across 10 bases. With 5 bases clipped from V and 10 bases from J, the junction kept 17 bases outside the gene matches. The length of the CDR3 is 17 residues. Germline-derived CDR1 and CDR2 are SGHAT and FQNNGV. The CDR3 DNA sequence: TGTGCCAGCAGCGCCGTTCAATCGGCTAGCGGGAGAGGGGAGCAGTTCTTC. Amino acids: CASSAVQSASGRGEQFF. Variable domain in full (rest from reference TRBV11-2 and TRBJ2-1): EAGVAQSPRYKIIEKRQSVAFWCNPISGHATLYWYQQILGQGPKLLIQFQNNGVVDDSQLPKDRFSAERLKGVDSTLKIQPAKLEDSAVYLCASSAVQSASGRGEQFFGPGTRLTVL.

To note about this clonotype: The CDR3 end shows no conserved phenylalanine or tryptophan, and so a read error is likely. The CDR3 is CAIQTGVQETQYL. For the CDR3, the DNA is TGTGCCATCCAGACAGGGGTCCAAGAGACCCAGTACCTC. V and J are TRBV10-3 and TRBJ2-5; TRBD1 aligns across 8 bases. V dropped 8 bases and J dropped 1; count of bases not matched to a gene: 3. Germline lookup yields CDR1 ENHRY and CDR2 SYGVKD. The CDR3 runs to 13 residues.

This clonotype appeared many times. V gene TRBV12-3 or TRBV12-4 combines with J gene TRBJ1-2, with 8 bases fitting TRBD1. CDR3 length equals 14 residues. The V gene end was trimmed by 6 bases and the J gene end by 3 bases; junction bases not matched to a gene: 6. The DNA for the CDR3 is TGTGCCAGCAGCGAGGGACAGGTTGACTATGGCTACACCTTC. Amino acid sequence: CASSEGQVDYGYTF.

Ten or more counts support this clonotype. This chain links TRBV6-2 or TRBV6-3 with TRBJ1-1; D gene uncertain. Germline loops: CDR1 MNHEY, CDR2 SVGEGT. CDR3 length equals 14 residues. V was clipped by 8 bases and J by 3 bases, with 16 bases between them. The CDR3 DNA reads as TGTGCCAGCCTATCAGCCGGGGTCTACACTGAAGCTTTCTTT. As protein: CASLSAGVYTEAFF.

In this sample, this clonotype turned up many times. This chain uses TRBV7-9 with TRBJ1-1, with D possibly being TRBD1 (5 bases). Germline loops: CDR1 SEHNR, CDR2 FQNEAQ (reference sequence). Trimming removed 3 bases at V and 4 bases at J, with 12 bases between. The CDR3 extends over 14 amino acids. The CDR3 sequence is CASSLGGRSTEAFF. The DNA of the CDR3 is TGTGCCAGCAGCTTGGGGGGGAGGAGCACTGAAGCTTTCTTT.

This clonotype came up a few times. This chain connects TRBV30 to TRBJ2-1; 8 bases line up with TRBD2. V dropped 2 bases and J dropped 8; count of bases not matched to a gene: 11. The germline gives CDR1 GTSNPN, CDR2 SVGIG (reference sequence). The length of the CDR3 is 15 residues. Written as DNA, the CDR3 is TGTGCCTGGAGTAGGGGTAGCGGGAATAAGGATGAGCAGTTCTTC. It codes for CAWSRGSGNKDEQFF.

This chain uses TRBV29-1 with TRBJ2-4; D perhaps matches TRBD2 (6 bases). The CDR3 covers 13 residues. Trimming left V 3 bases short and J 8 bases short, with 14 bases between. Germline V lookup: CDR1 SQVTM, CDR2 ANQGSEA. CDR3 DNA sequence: TGCAGCGTTGATAGGGGACTTGGGGACATTCAGTACTTC. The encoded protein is CSVDRGLGDIQYF.

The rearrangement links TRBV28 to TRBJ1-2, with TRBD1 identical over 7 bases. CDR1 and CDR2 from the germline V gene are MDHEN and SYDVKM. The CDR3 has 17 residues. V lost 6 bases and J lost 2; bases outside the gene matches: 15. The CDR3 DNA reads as TGTGCCAGCAGGGCTGTACTGGGACAGCCGCTAAACTATGGCTACACCTTC. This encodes CASRAVLGQPLNYGYTF.

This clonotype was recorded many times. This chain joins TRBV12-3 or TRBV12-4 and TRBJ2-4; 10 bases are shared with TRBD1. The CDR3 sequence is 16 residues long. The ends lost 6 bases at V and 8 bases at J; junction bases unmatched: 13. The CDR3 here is CASRGPGQGFGHIQYF. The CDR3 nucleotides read TGTGCCAGCAGGGGACCGGGACAGGGGTTCGGGCACATTCAGTACTTC.

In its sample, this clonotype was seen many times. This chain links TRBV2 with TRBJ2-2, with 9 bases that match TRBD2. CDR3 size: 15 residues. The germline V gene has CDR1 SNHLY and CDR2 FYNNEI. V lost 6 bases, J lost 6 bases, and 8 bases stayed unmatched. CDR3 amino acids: CASRVSGSAPGELFF. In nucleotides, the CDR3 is TGTGCCAGCAGAGTTAGCGGGAGTGCTCCCGGGGAGCTGTTTTTT.

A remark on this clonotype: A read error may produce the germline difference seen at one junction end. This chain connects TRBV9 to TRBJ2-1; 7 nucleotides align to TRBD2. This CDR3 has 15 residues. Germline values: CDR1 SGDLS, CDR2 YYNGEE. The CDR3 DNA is TGTGCCAACAGCGTAGCTAGCGGCGGCTACAATGAGCAGTTCTTC. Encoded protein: CANSVASGGYNEQFF.

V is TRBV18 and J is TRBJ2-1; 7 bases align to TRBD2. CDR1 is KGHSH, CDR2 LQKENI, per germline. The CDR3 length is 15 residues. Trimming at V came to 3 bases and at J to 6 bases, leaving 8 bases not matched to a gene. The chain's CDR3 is CASSPQRENFNEQFF. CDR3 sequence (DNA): TGTGCCAGCTCACCCCAGCGGGAAAATTTCAATGAGCAGTTCTTC.

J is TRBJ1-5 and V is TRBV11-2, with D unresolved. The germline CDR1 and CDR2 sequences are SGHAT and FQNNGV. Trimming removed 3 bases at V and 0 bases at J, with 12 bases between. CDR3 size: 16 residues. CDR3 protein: CASSFFTQYSNQPQHF. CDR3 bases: TGTGCCAGCAGCTTTTTCACCCAATATAGCAATCAGCCCCAGCATTTT.

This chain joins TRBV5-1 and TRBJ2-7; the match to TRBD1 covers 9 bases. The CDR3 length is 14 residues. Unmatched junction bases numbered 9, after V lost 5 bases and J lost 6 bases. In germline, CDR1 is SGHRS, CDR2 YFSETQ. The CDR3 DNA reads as TGCGCCAGCAGTTCCGGGACAGGGCTGGTCGAGCAGTACTTC. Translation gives CASSSGTGLVEQYF.

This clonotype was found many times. The CDR3 nucleotides read TGTGCCAGCAGTTACGGAGGCGACGTTACCGGGACCCAGTACTTC. Protein sequence: CASSYGGDVTGTQYF. The genes are TRBV6-5 and TRBJ2-5; maybe TRBD2 (5 bases). Germline loops: CDR1 MNHEY, CDR2 SVGAGI. The CDR3 totals 15 residues. The ends were cut back, 2 bases at V and 7 bases at J, with 17 bases in the middle.

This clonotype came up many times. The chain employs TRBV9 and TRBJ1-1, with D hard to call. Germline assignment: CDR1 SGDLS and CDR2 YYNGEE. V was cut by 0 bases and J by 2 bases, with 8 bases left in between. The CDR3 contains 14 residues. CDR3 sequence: CASSVGEFNTEAFF. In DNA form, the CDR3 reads TGTGCCAGCAGCGTAGGGGAATTCAACACTGAAGCTTTCTTT.

The CDR3 DNA reads TGTGCCATCAGTGGGACAGGGGGTCACACCGGGGAGCTGTTTTTT. As protein: CAISGTGGHTGELFF. J is TRBJ2-2 and V is TRBV10-3, with 10 bases aligning to TRBD1. Per the germline V gene, CDR1 is ENHRY and CDR2 is SYGVKD. The CDR3 is 15 residues long. V trimming: 4 bases; J trimming: 3 bases; junction bases outside the gene matches: 2.

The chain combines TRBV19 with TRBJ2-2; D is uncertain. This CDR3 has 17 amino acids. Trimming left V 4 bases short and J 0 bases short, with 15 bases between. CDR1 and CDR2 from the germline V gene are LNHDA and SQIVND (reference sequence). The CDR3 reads CASSTPIGTANTGELFF. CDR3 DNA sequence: TGTGCCAGTAGTACCCCAATCGGAACAGCGAACACCGGGGAGCTGTTTTTT.

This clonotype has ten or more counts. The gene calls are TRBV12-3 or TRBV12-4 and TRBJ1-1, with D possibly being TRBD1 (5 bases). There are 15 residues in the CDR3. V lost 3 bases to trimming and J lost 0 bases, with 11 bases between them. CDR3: CASSFPRGLNTEAFF. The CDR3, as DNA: TGTGCCAGCAGTTTTCCCCGGGGCTTGAACACTGAAGCTTTCTTT.

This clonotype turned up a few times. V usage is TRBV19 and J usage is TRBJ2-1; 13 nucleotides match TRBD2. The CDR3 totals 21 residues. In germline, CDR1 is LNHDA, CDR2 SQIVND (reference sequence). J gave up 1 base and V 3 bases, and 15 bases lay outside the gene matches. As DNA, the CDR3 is TGTGCCAGTAGTATCAGGACTAGCGGGAGAATATCCATGGGGTCCTACAATGAGCAGTTCTTC. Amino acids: CASSIRTSGRISMGSYNEQFF.

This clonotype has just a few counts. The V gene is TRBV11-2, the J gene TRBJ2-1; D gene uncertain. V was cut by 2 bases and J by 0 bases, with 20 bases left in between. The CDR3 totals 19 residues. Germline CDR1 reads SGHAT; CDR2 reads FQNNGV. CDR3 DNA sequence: TGTGCCAGCAGCTTAAGGTCTCCTTTCGCGGAAAGCTCCTACAATGAGCAGTTCTTC. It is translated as CASSLRSPFAESSYNEQFF.

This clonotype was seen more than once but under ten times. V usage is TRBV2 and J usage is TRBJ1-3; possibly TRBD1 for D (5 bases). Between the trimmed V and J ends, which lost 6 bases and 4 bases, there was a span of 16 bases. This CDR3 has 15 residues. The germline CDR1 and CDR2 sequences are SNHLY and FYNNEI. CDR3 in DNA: TGTGCCAGCAGAAGTACCGGGGGAGGAGGAAACACCATATATTTT. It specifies CASRSTGGGGNTIYF.

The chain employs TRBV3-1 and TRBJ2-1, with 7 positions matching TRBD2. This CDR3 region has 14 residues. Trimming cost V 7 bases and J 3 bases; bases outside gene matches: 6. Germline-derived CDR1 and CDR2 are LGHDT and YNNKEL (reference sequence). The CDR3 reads CASNPSGIYNEQFF. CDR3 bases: TGTGCCAGCAACCCCAGCGGGATCTACAATGAGCAGTTCTTC.

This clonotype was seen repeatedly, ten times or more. CDR3: CSVEGGRAGGYTF. The CDR3 region has the DNA TGCAGCGTTGAAGGAGGCAGGGCCGGTGGCTACACCTTC. The chain recombines TRBV29-1 with TRBJ1-2, with a possible D match to TRBD1 (5 bases). Trimming shortened V by 1 base and J by 7 bases, and 13 bases separated the two germline ends. The CDR3 spans 13 residues. The germline gives CDR1 SQVTM, CDR2 ANQGSEA.

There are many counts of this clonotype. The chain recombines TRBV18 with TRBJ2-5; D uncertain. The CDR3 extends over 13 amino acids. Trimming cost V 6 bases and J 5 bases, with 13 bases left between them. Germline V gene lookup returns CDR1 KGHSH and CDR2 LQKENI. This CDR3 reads CASSANLGETQYF. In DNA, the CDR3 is TGTGCCAGCTCCGCTAACCTTGGCGAGACCCAGTACTTC.

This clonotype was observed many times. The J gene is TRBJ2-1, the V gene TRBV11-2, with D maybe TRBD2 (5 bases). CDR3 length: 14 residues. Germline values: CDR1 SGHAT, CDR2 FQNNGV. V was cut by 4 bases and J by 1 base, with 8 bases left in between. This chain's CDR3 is CASSYPGSYNEQFF. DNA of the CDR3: TGTGCCAGCAGCTACCCGGGATCCTACAATGAGCAGTTCTTC.